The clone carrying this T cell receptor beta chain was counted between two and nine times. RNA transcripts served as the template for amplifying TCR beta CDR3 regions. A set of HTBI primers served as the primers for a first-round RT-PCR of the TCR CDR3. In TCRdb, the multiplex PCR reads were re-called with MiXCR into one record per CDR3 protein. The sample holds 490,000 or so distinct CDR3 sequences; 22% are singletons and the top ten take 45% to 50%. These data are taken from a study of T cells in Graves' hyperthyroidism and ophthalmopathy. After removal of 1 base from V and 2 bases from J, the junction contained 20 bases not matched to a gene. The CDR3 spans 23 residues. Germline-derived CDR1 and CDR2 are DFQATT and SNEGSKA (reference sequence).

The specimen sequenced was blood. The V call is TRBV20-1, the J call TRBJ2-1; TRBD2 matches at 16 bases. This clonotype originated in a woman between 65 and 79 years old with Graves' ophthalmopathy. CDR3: CSARGQDATGTSGRAMTYNEQFF. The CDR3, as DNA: TGCAGTGCTAGAGGCCAGGACGCGACCGGGACTAGCGGGAGGGCCATGACCTACAATGAGCAGTTCTTC.